Listed below are T cell receptor beta chains from one sample, sequenced in a study of cytomegalovirus exposure and HLA in healthy donors. Using immunoSEQ multiplex PCR, the repertoire was profiled, and TCRdb retains in-frame clones only, with some absent. The repertoire has some 150,000 clones, around 80% of them found once; the top ten carry under 2.5%. Sequences were obtained from PBMCs. The receptors here all came from a man aged 25-40 years in good health and CMV-seronegative. Both conserved end residues are part of each CDR3.

V	J	CDR3
TRBV4-2	TRBJ2-1	CASSHRYSGSYNEQFF
TRBV5-1	TRBJ1-3	CASSLGDSFSGNTIYF
TRBV5-4	TRBJ1-3	CASSLQGSGNTIYF
TRBV5-1	TRBJ2-7	CASSLGAGGSYEQYF
TRBV5-5	TRBJ1-2	CASSRDSSYYGYTF
TRBV5-1	TRBJ1-4	CASSLGQENEKLFF
TRBV25-1	TRBJ1-2	CASSPGGARGYGYTF
TRBV27	TRBJ1-5	CASSTSWLSNQPQHF
TRBV4-2	TRBJ2-2	CASSLETGDSGELFF
TRBV27	TRBJ2-7	CASSWRTAYEQYF
TRBV5-1	TRBJ2-2	CASSLPQIPTGELFF
TRBV7-9	TRBJ1-6	CASSPVATAHSPLHF
TRBV4-1	TRBJ1-5	CASSQGPRGTNNQPQHF
TRBV28	TRBJ2-7	CASSSTSGLAGVNSYEQYF
TRBV7-9	TRBJ1-5	CASSGQGAKQPQHF
TRBV5-4	TRBJ2-1	CASSLRSGEPGDEQFF
TRBV7-9	TRBJ2-1	CASSPLVLAGANEQFF
TRBV6-6	TRBJ2-2	CASSYVAGNTGELFF
TRBV7-9	TRBJ2-2	CASSPLEGGPGTGELFF
TRBV7-8	TRBJ1-4	CASSRTGVNEKLFF